This T cell receptor beta chain derives from a study of neoadjuvant anti-PD-1 for oral cavity cancer. Notes on the study in general: With a few patients per group, TCR findings need larger cohorts.

Six replicates per PBMC sample, mostly from about 460 ng of genomic DNA. The repertoire was sequenced with immunoSEQ multiplex PCR; TCRdb's copy has only in-frame clones and lacks some. The table has approximately 43,000 clones, 77% seen once. Documented time point: after neoadjuvant nivolumab, at surgical resection. Germline assignment: CDR1 MDHEN and CDR2 SYDVKM. The V gene lost 8 bases and the J gene lost 2 bases, with 8 bases spanning the gap. The CDR3 length is 12 residues. Concerning this clone itself: The antigen remains undetermined.

This chain links TRBV28 with TRBJ2-3; D gene ambiguous. The sequenced sample was PBMCs, obtained after nivolumab (anti-PD-1) treatment. This TCR came from a person between 40 and 80 years old with oral cavity squamous cell carcinoma. The CDR3 sequence: CASADSTDTQYF. In nucleotides, the CDR3 is TGTGCCAGCGCAGACTCCACAGATACGCAGTATTTT.